This T cell receptor beta chain was captured by sequencing in a study of vaccination and CD4 T cells after COVID-19. About the research overall: Six men and four women formed the convalescents, two being Hispanic. Following dose two, a median about 65 days (range 14 to 241) passed before post-vaccine samples were taken. General study findings and limits: Convalescent patients displayed a median about 86% of reactive clones emerging only post-vaccination.

Germline CDR1 is MNHNS and CDR2 is SASEGT. The CDR3 has 12 residues. Trimming stripped 5 bases from V and 6 bases from J, with 10 bases between. Described treatment: roughly 10-day PBMC culture with coronavirus spike peptide pools or control peptides (ViraFEST assay). Culture conditions combined 2 million to 2.5 million PBMCs per well with about 9.2 IU/ml IL-2 and around 9.5 ug/ml peptide pools. Sequenced with the Oncomine TCR Beta short-read assay was DNA taken from cultured CD4+ T cells. TCRdb called the PCR reads again in MiXCR, with one record for every CDR3 protein. The sample has 13,000 or so distinct CDR3 sequences, roughly 42% seen once. Concerning this clonotype: As yet, its antigen is unknown.

Sequenced sample: CD4+ T cells from blood, cultured in vitro. The V gene is TRBV6-1, the J gene TRBJ1-2; tentative D call: TRBD1 (5 bases). This sequence was found in a human donor who had recovered from COVID-19. The CDR3 nucleotides are TGTGCCAGCAGTCAATCCAGGGATGGCTACACCTTC. Residues: CASSQSRDGYTF.